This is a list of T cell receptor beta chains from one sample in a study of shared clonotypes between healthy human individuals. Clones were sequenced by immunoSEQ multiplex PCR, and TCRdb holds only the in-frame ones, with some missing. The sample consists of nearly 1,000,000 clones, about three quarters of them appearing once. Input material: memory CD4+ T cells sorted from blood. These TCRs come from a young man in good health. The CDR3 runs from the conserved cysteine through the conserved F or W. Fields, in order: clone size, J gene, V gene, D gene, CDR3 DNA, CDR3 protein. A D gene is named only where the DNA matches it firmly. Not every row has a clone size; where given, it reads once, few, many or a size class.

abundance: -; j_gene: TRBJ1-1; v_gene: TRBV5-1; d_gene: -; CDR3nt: TGCGCCAGCAGCTGGGGAGGGGCGGCGAACACTGAAGCTTTCTTT; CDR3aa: CASSWGGAANTEAFF
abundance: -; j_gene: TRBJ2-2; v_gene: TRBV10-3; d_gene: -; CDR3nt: TGTGCCATCAGTGAGTCTTGGGACACCGGGGAGCTGTTTTTT; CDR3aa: CAISESWDTGELFF
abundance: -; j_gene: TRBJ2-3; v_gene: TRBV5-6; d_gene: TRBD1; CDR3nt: TGTGCCAGCAGCGCCGGGACAGGGAAAGATACGCAGTATTTT; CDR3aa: CASSAGTGKDTQYF
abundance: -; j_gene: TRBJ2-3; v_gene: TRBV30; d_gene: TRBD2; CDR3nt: TGTGCCTGGAGTGTAGGGACTAGTTCCTTACCTACTAGCACAGATACGCAGTATTTT; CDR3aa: CAWSVGTSSLPTSTDTQYF
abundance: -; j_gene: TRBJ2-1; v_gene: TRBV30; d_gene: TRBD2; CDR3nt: TGTGCCTGGACCAAGGGGACTAGCGGGAGCAATGAGCAGTTCTTC; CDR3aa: CAWTKGTSGSNEQFF
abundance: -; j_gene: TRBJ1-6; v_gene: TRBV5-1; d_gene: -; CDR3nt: TGCGCCAGCAGCCCGGAAACAGGAAATAATTCACCCCTCCACTTT; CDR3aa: CASSPETGNNSPLHF
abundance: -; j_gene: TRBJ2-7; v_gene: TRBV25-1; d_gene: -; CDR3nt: TGTGCCAGCAGTCCCGGTCCCCAGTTCTCCTACGAGCAGTACTTC; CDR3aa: CASSPGPQFSYEQYF
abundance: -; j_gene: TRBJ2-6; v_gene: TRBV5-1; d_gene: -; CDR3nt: TGCGCCAGCAGCCCCGGGTTATCTGGGGCCAACGTCCTGACTTTC; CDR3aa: CASSPGLSGANVLTF
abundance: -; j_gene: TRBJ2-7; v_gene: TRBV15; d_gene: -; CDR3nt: TGTGCCACCAGCAGAGATTCCGGACCGCGCTACGAGCAGTACTTC; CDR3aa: CATSRDSGPRYEQYF
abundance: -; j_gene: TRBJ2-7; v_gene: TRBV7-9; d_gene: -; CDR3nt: TGTGCCAGCAGCTTAGGAGGGGCTAGCGCGTCCTACGAGCAGTACTTC; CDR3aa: CASSLGGASASYEQYF
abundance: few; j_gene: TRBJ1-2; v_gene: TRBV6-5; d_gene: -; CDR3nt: TGTGCCAGCAGGGGGGGGAGTTCGTATGGCTACACCTTC; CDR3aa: CASRGGSSYGYTF
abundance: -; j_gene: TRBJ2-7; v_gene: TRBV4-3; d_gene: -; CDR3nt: TGCGCCAGCAGCCAGGACAGATACTCCTACGAGCAGTACTTC; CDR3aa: CASSQDRYSYEQYF
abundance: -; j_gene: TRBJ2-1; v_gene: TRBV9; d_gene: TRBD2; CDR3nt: TGTGCCAGCAGCGTAGGTAGCGGGGCCTACAATGAGCAGTTCTTC; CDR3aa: CASSVGSGAYNEQFF
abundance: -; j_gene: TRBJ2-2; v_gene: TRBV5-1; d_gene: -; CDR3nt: TGCGCCAGCAGCTTGACCACGAACACCGGGGAGCTGTTTTTT; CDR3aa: CASSLTTNTGELFF
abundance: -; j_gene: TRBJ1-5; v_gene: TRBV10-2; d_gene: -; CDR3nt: TGCGCCAGCAGTGAAGTGGCCTCCGATCAGCCCCAGCATTTT; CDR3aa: CASSEVASDQPQHF
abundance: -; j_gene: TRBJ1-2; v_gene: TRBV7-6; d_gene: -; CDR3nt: TGTGCCAGCAGCTTAGAAGCAGGATCTGCTGGCTACACCTTC; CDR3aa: CASSLEAGSAGYTF
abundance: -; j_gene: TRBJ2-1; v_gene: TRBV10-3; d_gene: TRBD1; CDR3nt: TGTGCCATCAGAGCATCCGGGACAGGGGGCGCGGCGGGAGTTTCGTGGGATGAGCAGTTCTTC; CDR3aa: CAIRASGTGGAAGVSWDEQFF
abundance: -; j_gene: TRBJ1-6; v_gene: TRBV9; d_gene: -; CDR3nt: TGTGCCAGCAGCGCCATAAATTCACCCCTCCACTTT; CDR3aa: CASSAINSPLHF
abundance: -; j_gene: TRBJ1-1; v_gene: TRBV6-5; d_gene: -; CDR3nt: TGTGCCAGCAGTTACTCGGGCCGGGCGACCAACGCTGAAGCTTTCTTT; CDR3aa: CASSYSGRATNAEAFF
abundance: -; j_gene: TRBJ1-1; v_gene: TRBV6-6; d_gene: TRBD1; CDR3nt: TGTGCCAGCGTCCTGGCAGGGGGCACCACTGAAGCTTTCTTT; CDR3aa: CASVLAGGTTEAFF
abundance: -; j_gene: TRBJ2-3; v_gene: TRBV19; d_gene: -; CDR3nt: TGTGCCAGTAGTATATCCAAGGGAGATACGCAGTATTTT; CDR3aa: CASSISKGDTQYF
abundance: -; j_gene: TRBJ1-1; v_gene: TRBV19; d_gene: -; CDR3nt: TGTGCCAGTAGTTTCACAGGGTTCACTGAAGCTTTCTTT; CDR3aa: CASSFTGFTEAFF
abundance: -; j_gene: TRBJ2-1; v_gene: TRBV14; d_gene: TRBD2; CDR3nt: TGTGCCAGCAGCCGCGCTAGCGGGATCGTCCACAATGAGCAGTTCTTC; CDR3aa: CASSRASGIVHNEQFF
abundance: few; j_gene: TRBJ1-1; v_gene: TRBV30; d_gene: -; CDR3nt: TGTGCCTGGAGACAGGGATGGAACACTGAAGCTTTCTTT; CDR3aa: CAWRQGWNTEAFF
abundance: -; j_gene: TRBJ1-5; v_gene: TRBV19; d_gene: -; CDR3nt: TGTGCCAGTAGTATAAATTCCCCCGGGGCCGGGGGTCAGCCCCAGCATTTT; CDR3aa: CASSINSPGAGGQPQHF
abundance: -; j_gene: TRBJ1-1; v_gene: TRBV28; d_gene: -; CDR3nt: TGTGCCAGCAGTCCAACCTGGCCCACTGAAGCTTTCTTT; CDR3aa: CASSPTWPTEAFF
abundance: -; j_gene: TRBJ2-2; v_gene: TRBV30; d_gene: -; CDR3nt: TGTGCCTGGACGCGGGGGCCACGGACCGGGGAGCTGTTTTTT; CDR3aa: CAWTRGPRTGELFF
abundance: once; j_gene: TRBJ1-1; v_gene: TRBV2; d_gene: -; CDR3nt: TGTGCCAGTAGTGATAGGATGACAGCCGCGGGCACTGAAGCTTTCTTT; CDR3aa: CASSDRMTAAGTEAFF
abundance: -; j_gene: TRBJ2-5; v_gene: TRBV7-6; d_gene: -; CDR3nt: TGTGCCAGCAGCGGTCGGGGAGTAAGGGAGACCCAGTACTTC; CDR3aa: CASSGRGVRETQYF
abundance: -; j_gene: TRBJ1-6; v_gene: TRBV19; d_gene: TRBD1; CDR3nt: TGTGCCAGTAGTACCTGGGACAGGGCTAATTCACCCCTCCACTTT; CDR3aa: CASSTWDRANSPLHF
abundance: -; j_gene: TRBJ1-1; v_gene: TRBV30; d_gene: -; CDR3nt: TGTGCCTGGAGTAGACAGGCCATGAACACTGAAGCTTTCTTT; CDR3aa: CAWSRQAMNTEAFF
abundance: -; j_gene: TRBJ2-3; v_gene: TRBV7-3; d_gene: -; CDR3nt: TGTGCCAGCAGCTTAAATGGCCGGGGGACAGATACGCAGTATTTT; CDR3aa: CASSLNGRGTDTQYF
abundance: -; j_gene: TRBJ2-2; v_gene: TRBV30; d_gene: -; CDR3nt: TGTGCCTGGAGTGTATCCCTCGGCACTATAACCGGGGAGCTGTTTTTT; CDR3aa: CAWSVSLGTITGELFF
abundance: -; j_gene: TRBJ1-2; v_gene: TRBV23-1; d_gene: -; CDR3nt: TGCGCCAGCAGTCAATCCACCCCTCCCCTTAACTATGGCTACACCTTC; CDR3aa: CASSQSTPPLNYGYTF
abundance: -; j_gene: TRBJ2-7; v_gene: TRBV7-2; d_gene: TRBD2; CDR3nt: TGTGCCAGCACCAGGACTAGCGGGGGGAGCTCCTACGAGCAGTACTTC; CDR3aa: CASTRTSGGSSYEQYF
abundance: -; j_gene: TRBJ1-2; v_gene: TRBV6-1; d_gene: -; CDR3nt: TGTGCCAGCAGTGAGTTGCCGGGACCGAACTATGGCTACACCTTC; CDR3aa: CASSELPGPNYGYTF
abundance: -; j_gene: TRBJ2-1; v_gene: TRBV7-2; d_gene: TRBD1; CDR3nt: TGTGCCAGCAGCTTTGACAGGGGGGATGAGCAGTTCTTC; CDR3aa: CASSFDRGDEQFF
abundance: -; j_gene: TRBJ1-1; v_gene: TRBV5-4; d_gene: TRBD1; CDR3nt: TGTGCCAGCAGCTTGGGACAGACAGGGCCTGAAGCTTTCTTT; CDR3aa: CASSLGQTGPEAFF
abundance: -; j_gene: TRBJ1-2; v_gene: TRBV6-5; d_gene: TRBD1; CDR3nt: TGTGCCAGCCGACAGGGATCGACTGGCTACACCTTC; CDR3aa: CASRQGSTGYTF
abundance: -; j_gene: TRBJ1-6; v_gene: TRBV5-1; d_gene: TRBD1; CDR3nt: TGCGCCAGCAGGCAGGGACAGAGCTCCTATAATTCACCCCTCCACTTT; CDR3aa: CASRQGQSSYNSPLHF
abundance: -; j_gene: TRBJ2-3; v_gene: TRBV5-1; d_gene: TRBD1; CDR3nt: TGCGCCAGCAACCCGCAGGGACAGACCACAGATACGCAGTATTTT; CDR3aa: CASNPQGQTTDTQYF
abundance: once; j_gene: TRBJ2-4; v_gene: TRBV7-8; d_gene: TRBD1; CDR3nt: TGTGCCAGCAGTACCGGTCAGGGGGCCGCCAAAAACATTCAGTACTTC; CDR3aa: CASSTGQGAAKNIQYF
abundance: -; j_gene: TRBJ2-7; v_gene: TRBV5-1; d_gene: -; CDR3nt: TGCGCCAGCAGCTGGGGTGGCGGGGCCCCCTCCTACGAGCAGTACTTC; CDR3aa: CASSWGGGAPSYEQYF